This TCR beta chain was sequenced for a study of brain metastases from non-small cell lung cancer. Germline V lookup: CDR1 LNHDA, CDR2 SQIVND (reference sequence). There are 13 residues in the CDR3. Trimming cost V 4 bases and J 0 bases, with 3 bases left between them. Measured with immunoSEQ multiplex PCR; TCRdb has only the in-frame clones, and not every one. Of approximately 3,000 clones in the sample, about 81% were seen once. In the case of this clone: Other DNA sequences of this sample code for an identical CDR3.

The material sequenced was tissue from a brain metastasis. The rearrangement links TRBV19 to TRBJ2-2; D unclear. The receptor was derived from a donor at least 40 years old with non-small cell lung cancer. CDR3 loop: CASSNPNTGELFF. CDR3 DNA: TGTGCCAGTAGTAATCCGAACACCGGGGAGCTGTTTTTT.